The rows below give T cell receptor beta chains drawn from one sample of a study of shared clonotypes between healthy human individuals. Some clones are missing from TCRdb's copy, which holds only in-frame ones; the method was immunoSEQ multiplex PCR. The sample lists nearly 2 million clones, around 96% occurring once. Sequenced material: naive CD8+ T cells sorted from blood. The receptors here all came from a man aged 18 to 29 in good health. Both conserved end residues are part of each CDR3. The order of the fields is D gene, V gene, clone size, J gene, CDR3 protein, CDR3 DNA. D genes are given only for firm matches. A clone size is listed for some rows: how often the clone was seen (once, few, many), or a class if it is expanded.

TRBD2	TRBV6-5	-	TRBJ2-1	CASTQLAGGPLFF	TGTGCCAGCACCCAACTAGCGGGGGGGCCTCTGTTCTTC
TRBD2	TRBV5-1	-	TRBJ2-1	CASSFEFSGSAYNEQFF	TGCGCCAGCAGCTTCGAATTTAGCGGGAGTGCCTACAATGAGCAGTTCTTC
TRBD2	TRBV9	-	TRBJ2-7	CASSPQAGTKREQYF	TGTGCCAGCAGCCCGCAAGCGGGAACCAAGAGAGAGCAGTACTTC
-	TRBV6-1	-	TRBJ1-6	CASSQDKGWYSPLHF	TGTGCCAGCAGTCAAGACAAGGGGTGGTATTCACCCCTCCACTTT
TRBD2	TRBV2	-	TRBJ2-2	CASRDTSGGAPGELFF	TGTGCCAGCAGGGACACTAGCGGGGGGGCTCCCGGGGAGCTGTTTTTT
TRBD1	TRBV15	-	TRBJ2-7	CATSRDSGTGVYEQYF	TGTGCCACCAGCAGAGATTCCGGGACAGGGGTCTACGAGCAGTACTTC
-	TRBV21-1	once	TRBJ1-5	CASSKGQGDNQPQHF	TGTGCCAGCAGCAAAGGGCAGGGTGACAATCAGCCCCAGCATTTT
-	TRBV28	-	TRBJ2-7	CASSLWGGADEQYF	TGTGCCAGCAGTTTATGGGGGGGTGCTGACGAGCAGTACTTC
-	TRBV19	-	TRBJ2-5	CASSTLEAEVGETQYF	TGTGCCAGTAGTACCCTAGAAGCGGAAGTTGGGGAGACCCAGTACTTC
-	TRBV9	-	TRBJ2-3	CASSVGGTPLDTQYF	TGTGCCAGCAGCGTAGGCGGAACCCCCCTGGATACGCAGTATTTT
-	TRBV27	-	TRBJ2-7	CASSLSTHAGGNLAEQYF	TGTGCCAGCAGTTTATCGACCCATGCAGGGGGGAATTTAGCCGAGCAGTACTTC
-	TRBV12-5	-	TRBJ2-7	CASEGYEQYF	TGTGCTAGTGAGGGCTACGAGCAGTACTTC
-	TRBV27	-	TRBJ1-6	CASRGGLTSPLHF	TGTGCCAGCAGGGGAGGCCTTACTTCACCCCTCCACTTT
TRBD1	TRBV5-1	-	TRBJ1-1	CASSLGDREAFF	TGCGCCAGCAGCTTGGGGGACAGGGAAGCTTTCTTT
TRBD2	TRBV9	-	TRBJ2-1	CASSVGLAGGNEQFF	TGTGCCAGCAGCGTAGGGCTAGCGGGGGGCAATGAGCAGTTCTTC
-	TRBV28	-	TRBJ1-6	CASSFPGNSPLHF	TGTGCCAGCAGTTTTCCAGGGAATTCACCCCTCCACTTT
TRBD2	TRBV27	-	TRBJ2-1	CASSLVVAGGFNPYNEQFF	TGTGCCAGCAGTTTAGTGGTAGCGGGGGGTTTTAACCCCTACAATGAGCAGTTCTTC
TRBD1	TRBV5-1	-	TRBJ1-1	CASSFWTGSNTEAFF	TGCGCCAGCAGCTTTTGGACAGGTTCGAACACTGAAGCTTTCTTT
-	TRBV18	once	TRBJ1-5	CASSPDRIYGNQPQHF	TGTGCCAGCTCACCAGACAGGATTTATGGCAATCAGCCCCAGCATTTT
TRBD2	TRBV7-2	-	TRBJ2-7	CASGWTSGSYEQYF	TGTGCCAGCGGTTGGACTAGCGGGAGCTACGAGCAGTACTTC
TRBD2	TRBV12-5	-	TRBJ2-5	CASGLALGDYHTETQYF	TGTGCTAGTGGTTTGGCCCTGGGGGACTACCACACAGAGACCCAGTACTTC
TRBD2	TRBV5-8	-	TRBJ2-5	CASSSTSVEETQYF	TGTGCCAGCAGCTCGACTAGCGTCGAAGAGACCCAGTACTTC